Below, one T cell receptor beta chain is given with its context. Its antigen remains unknown. This sample is drawn from a study of T cell responses to AZD1222 COVID-19 vaccine. Study results and caveats: Most donors were white British, females outnumbered males, and clonal diversity was possibly underestimated.

Method: immunoSEQ multiplex PCR; TCRdb's copy keeps in-frame clones and lacks some. The table lists some 170,000 clones, 92% of them singletons, with about 4.5% in the top ten. V was shortened by 7 bases and J by 2 bases, with 11 bases between the two germline ends. This CDR3 has 13 residues. The specimen was peripheral blood, collected on day 0 of MenACWY control vaccination. The clonotype comes from an adult in good health. This rearrangement joins TRBV12-3 or TRBV12-4 to TRBJ1-1; D unresolved. The CDR3 here is CASTKGSNTEAFF. CDR3 nucleotide sequence: TGTGCCAGCACCAAAGGGAGCAACACTGAAGCTTTCTTT.